This TCR beta chain is from a study of T-cell reconstitution after alpha-beta-depleted transplantation in children. Germline V lookup: CDR1 DFQATT, CDR2 SNEGSKA (reference sequence). This CDR3 has 16 amino acids. The V gene end was trimmed by 5 bases and the J gene end by 7 bases; junction bases not matched to a gene: 18. The library targeted TCRbeta and was prepared with unique molecular identifiers. MiXCR was run by TCRdb on the PCR reads, yielding one entry per CDR3 protein. The sample consists of fewer than 1 million distinct CDR3 sequences, around 15% of them appearing once. Regarding the study as a whole: Alpha-beta T cells about two months after transplant reportedly derived from several hundred expanded graft clones. T-cell counts and diversity at one year post-transplant came mainly from newly produced T cells. Diversity of TCRbeta at day 60 was high in some patients, arising from surviving recipient T cells and thymic progenitors.

This clonotype was picked up a small number of times. Its antigen is as yet unknown. This specimen consisted of PBMCs, mostly from graft donor cells, obtained 360 days after TCRalphabeta/CD19-depleted stem cell transplant. This TCR was recovered from a male patient younger than 18 who had a stem cell transplant for acute lymphoblastic leukemia, so the T cells may come from the graft donor. The V and J genes are TRBV20-1 and TRBJ2-3; 7 positions agree with TRBD2. For the CDR3, the DNA is TGCAGTGCTCCCCCTCTATCTCGGTCGACTAGCTATACGCAGTATTTT. Protein sequence: CSAPPLSRSTSYTQYF.